These T cell receptor beta chains were read from a single sample in a study of spatial heterogeneity in lung cancer. TCRdb ran MiXCR on the 5' RACE reads and lists one entry per CDR3 protein. The sample records approximately 94,000 distinct CDR3 sequences, 4% to 4.5% being singletons. Sequenced here: lung tumor tissue, sampled at surgery. The source of these receptors is a male donor with early-stage non-small cell lung cancer. CDR3s include the opening cysteine and the closing phenylalanine or tryptophan.

j_call: TRBJ1-2
v_call: TRBV6-1
cdr3_aa: CASSVTGGGYTF

j_call: TRBJ2-3
v_call: TRBV5-1
cdr3_aa: CASSSGGLGTLTDTQYF

j_call: TRBJ1-1
v_call: TRBV28
cdr3_aa: CASRANKAGLSEAFF

j_call: TRBJ2-1
v_call: TRBV12-3/TRBV12-4
cdr3_aa: CASSLVGDTYNEQFF

j_call: TRBJ2-5
v_call: TRBV6-2/TRBV6-3
cdr3_aa: CASSSGNRFQETQYF

j_call: TRBJ2-3
v_call: TRBV24-1
cdr3_aa: CATSDSRDRGPDTQYF

j_call: TRBJ2-1
v_call: TRBV5-6
cdr3_aa: CASSQYPGQGNEQFF

j_call: TRBJ2-7
v_call: TRBV20-1
cdr3_aa: CSAHLTSELGAQYF

j_call: TRBJ2-7
v_call: TRBV28
cdr3_aa: CASRFGTLDEQYF

j_call: TRBJ1-5
v_call: TRBV12-3/TRBV12-4
cdr3_aa: CASSTQAGWHQPQHF

j_call: TRBJ1-1
v_call: TRBV7-2
cdr3_aa: CASSMRAVGTEAFF

j_call: TRBJ1-5
v_call: TRBV6-4
cdr3_aa: CASSPDRDQPQHF